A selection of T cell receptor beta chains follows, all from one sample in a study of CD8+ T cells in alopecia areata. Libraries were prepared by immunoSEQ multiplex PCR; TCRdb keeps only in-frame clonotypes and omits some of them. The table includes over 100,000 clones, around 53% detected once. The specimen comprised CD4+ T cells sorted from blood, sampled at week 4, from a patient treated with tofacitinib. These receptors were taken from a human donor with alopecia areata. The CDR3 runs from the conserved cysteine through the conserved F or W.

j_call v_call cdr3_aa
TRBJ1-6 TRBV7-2 CASSLVLGRGSSPLHF
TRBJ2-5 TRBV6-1 CASSSLRDTDF
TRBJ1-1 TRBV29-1 CSVVRGEAFF
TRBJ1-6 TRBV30 CAWSLSGSSYNSPLHF
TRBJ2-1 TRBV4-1 CASSQTSGRPGSYNEQFF
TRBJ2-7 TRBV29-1 CSVIPPGLYEQYF
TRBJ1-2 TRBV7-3 CASSLRAGENYGYTF
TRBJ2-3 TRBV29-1 CSVQGQSSTDTQYF
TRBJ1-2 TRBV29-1 CSVDRSRGYGYTF
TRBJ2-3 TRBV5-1 CASSSGDRGTDTQYF
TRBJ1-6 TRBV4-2 CASSQPTVSYSPLHF
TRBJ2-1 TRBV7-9 CASRLGGYTLF
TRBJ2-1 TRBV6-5 CASSQRGPSYNEQFF
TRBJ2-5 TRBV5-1 CASSTGTGEETQYF
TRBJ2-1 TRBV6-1 CASSAGNNEQFF
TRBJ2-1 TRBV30 CAGSINNEQFF
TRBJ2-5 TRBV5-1 CASSGNPGTGFETQYF
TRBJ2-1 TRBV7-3 CASRLGPDNEQFF
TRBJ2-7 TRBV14 CASSQKSGTAYYEQYF
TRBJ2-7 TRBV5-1 CASSAGGTASYEQYF
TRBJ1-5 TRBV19 CASSSGLGNQPQHF
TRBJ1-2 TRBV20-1 CSATGDYGYTF
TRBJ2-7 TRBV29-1 CSARLAGTYEQYF
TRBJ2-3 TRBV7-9 CASSLSTDTQYF
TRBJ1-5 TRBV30 CAWKSHPGNQPQHF
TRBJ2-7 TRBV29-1 CSTRDSSYEQYF
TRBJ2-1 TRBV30 CAWSRSGRAGEQFF
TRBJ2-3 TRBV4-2 CASSQAQGVGDTQYF
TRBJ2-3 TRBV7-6 CASSQSGSSTDTQYF
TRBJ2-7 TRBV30 CAWSSGNNYEQYF
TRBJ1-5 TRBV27 CASSFWGQPQHF
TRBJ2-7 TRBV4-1 CASSASLARGVYEQYF
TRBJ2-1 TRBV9 CASSKRGRQGTGYNEQFF
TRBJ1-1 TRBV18 CASSPRSALSGNTEAFF
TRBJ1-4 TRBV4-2 CASSQVPSVPENEKLFF
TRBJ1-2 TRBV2 CARGQSFYGYTF
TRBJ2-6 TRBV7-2 CASSLAQGAPGANVLTF